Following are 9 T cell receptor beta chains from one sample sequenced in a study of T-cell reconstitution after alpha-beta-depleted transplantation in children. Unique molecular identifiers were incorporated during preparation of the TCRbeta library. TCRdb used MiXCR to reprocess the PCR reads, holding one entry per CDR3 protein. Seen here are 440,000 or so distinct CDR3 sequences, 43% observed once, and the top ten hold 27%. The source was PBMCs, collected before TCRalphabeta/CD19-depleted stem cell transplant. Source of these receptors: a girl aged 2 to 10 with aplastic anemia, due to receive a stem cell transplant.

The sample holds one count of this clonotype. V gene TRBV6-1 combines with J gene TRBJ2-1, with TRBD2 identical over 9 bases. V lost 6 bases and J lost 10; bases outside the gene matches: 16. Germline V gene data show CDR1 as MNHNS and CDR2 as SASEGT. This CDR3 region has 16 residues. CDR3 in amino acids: CASSATGTSSPKEQFF. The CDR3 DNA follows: TGTGCCAGCAGCGCCACCGGGACTAGCAGTCCAAAGGAGCAGTTCTTC.

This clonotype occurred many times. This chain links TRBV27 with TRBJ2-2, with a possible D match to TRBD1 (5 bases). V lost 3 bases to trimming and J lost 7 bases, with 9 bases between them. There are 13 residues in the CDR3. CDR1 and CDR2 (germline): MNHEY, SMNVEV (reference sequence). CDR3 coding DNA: TGTGCCAGCAGTTTTAAAAGGGGCGGGGAGCTGTTTTTT. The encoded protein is CASSFKRGGELFF.

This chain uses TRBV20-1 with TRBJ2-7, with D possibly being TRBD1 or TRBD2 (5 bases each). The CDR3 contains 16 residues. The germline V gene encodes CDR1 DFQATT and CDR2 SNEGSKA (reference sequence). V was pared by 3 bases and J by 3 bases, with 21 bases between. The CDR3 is CSASLGRNGRFYEQYF. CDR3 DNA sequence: TGCAGTGCTAGTTTGGGACGGAACGGTCGCTTCTACGAGCAGTACTTC.

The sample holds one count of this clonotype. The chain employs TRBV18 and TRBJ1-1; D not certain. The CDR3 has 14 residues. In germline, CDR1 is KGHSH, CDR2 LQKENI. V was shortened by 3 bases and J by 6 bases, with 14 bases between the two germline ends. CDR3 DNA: TGTGCCAGCTCACCGGACGGGAAGGTGTCTGAAGCTTTCTTT. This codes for CASSPDGKVSEAFF.

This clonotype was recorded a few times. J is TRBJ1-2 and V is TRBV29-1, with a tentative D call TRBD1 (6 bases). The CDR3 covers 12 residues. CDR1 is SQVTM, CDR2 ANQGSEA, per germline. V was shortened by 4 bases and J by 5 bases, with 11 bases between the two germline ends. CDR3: CSVVGTLYGYTF. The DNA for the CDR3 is TGCAGCGTTGTCGGGACATTATATGGCTACACCTTC.

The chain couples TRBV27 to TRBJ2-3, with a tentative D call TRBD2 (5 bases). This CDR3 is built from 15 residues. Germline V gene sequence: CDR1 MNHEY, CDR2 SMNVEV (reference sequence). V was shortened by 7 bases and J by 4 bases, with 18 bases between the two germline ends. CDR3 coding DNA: TGTGCCAGCACACCGGGATCCCGCGCTGCAGATACGCAGTATTTT. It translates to CASTPGSRAADTQYF.

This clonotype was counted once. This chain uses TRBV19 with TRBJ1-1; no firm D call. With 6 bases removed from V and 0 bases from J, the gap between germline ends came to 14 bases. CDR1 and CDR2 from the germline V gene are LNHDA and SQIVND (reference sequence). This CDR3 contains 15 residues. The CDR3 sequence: CASSSLWVMNTEAFF. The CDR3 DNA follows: TGTGCCAGTAGCTCCCTTTGGGTCATGAACACTGAAGCTTTCTTT. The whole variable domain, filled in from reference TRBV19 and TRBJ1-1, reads DGGITQSPKYLFRKEGQNVTLSCEQNLNHDAMYWYRQDPGQGLRLIYYSQIVNDFQKGDIAEGYSVSREKKESFPLTVTSAQKNPTAFYLCASSSLWVMNTEAFFGQGTRLTVV.

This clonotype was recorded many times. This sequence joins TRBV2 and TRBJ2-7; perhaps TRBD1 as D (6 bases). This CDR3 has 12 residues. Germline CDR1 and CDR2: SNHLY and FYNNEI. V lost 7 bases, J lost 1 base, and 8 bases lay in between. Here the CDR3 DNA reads TGTGCCAGCAATGACAGGTCCTACGAGCAGTACTTC. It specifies CASNDRSYEQYF.

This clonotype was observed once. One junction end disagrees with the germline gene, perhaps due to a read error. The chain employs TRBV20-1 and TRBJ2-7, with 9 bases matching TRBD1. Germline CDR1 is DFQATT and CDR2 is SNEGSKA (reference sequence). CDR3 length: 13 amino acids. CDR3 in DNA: TGCAGTCCTAGAGGGACAGGGAGCTACGAGCAGTACTTC. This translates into CSPRGTGSYEQYF.